These 18 T cell receptor beta chains were sequenced from one sample in a study of low-dose radiotherapy and immunotherapy resistance in tumors (dated by TCRdb to between 2021 and 2023). Explained via the paper, the time point label denotes: after trial treatment. What the treatment or condition label conveys for this sample: LDRT plus nivolumab, ipilimumab, low-dose cyclophosphamide and aspirin (RACIN trial). For sequencing, an Illumina HiSeq 2500 was employed. First-strand cDNA was synthesized using Superscript III and a set of TRAV- and TRBV-specific primers, so that both TCRalpha and TCRbeta chains were covered. TCRs were amplified with Phusion for around 19 PCR cycles, with a constant-region primer paired with the adapter attached to the V primers. Using fastp at Q25 and MiXCR, TCRdb reprocessed the public reads and kept productive beta chains. Each CDR3 protein gets just one entry, which takes the most common genes and DNA from the rows behind it. The sample table lists approximately 100,000 distinct CDR3 sequences, around 21% of them with a count of one. Approximately 4% of the sample lies in the top ten.

The material sequenced was PBMCs, taken after low-dose radiotherapy plus immunotherapy. The receptors here all came from a male donor with prostate cancer.

The rearrangement links TRBV19 to TRBJ2-7, with 7 bases identical to TRBD1. Germline V gives CDR1 LNHDA, CDR2 SQIVND (reference sequence). The length of the CDR3 is 13 residues. Trimming took 6 bases from V and 1 from J; bases not matched to a gene: 3. This CDR3 reads CASRGRGSYEQYF. The CDR3 region has the DNA TGTGCCAGTAGGGGCAGGGGGTCCTACGAGCAGTACTTC.

This clonotype was counted a few times. The gene calls are TRBV5-4 and TRBJ2-7, with D maybe TRBD2 (5 bases). This CDR3 spans 14 amino acids. Germline-derived CDR1 and CDR2 are SGHNT and YYREEE (reference sequence). Trimming shortened V by 4 bases and J by 2 bases, and 13 bases separated the two germline ends. The chain's CDR3 is CASSLDSGPYEQYF. DNA of the CDR3: TGTGCCAGCAGCCTGGACTCAGGACCCTACGAGCAGTACTTC.

Details on this clonotype: A far larger clone differs by one base, so this is likely a read error. V is TRBV6-6 and J is TRBJ2-3, with 9 positions matching TRBD1. Looked up from germline, CDR1 is MNHNY and CDR2 is SVGAGI (reference sequence). This CDR3 spans 15 amino acids. The DNA of the CDR3 is TGTGTCAGCAGTGAGGGGACAGGGCTCACAGATACGCAGTATTTT. Encoded protein: CVSSEGTGLTDTQYF.

In its sample, this clonotype was seen many times. The chain couples TRBV29-1 to TRBJ1-1; 9 bases fit TRBD1. Germline V lookup: CDR1 SQVTM, CDR2 ANQGSEA. The CDR3 length is 13 residues. V gave up 4 bases and J gave up 1 base; unmatched junction bases: 1. Here the CDR3 DNA reads TGCAGCGTTGGGGGACAGGGGAACACTGAAGCTTTCTTT. Translating gives CSVGGQGNTEAFF.

This clonotype was observed a single time. With only one base between it and a far larger clone, this is likely a read error. The rearrangement joins TRBV2 to TRBJ2-7; TRBD1 might be the D (6 bases). Germline lookup yields CDR1 SNHLY and CDR2 FYNNEI. The germline V and J ends were trimmed by 7 bases and 7 bases, with 26 bases remaining between them. The length of the CDR3 is 16 residues. CDR3 loop: CASKLTGSSSYNEQYF. Here the CDR3 DNA reads TGTGCCAGCAAGCTCACAGGGTCAAGCTCCTACAATGAGCAGTACTTC.

As concerns this clonotype: With a far larger clone one base away, a read error is the likely cause. J is TRBJ2-7 and V is TRBV6-2 or TRBV6-3; D tentatively fits TRBD1 or TRBD2 (5 bases each). V lost 0 bases to trimming and J lost 7 bases, with 13 bases between them. The CDR3 is made up of 14 amino acids. The germline V gene has CDR1 MNHEY and CDR2 SVGEGT. CDR3 region: CASSYSGDRYEQYF. In nucleotides, the CDR3 is TGTGCCAGCAGTTACTCGGGGGATAGGTATGAGCAGTACTTC.

This clonotype has at least ten counts. This chain connects TRBV7-3 to TRBJ2-3, with 7 nucleotides matching TRBD2. Per the germline V gene, CDR1 is SGHTA and CDR2 is FQGTGA. This CDR3 comprises 15 residues. Trimming removed 1 base from V and 0 bases from J; junction bases left unmatched: 1. The CDR3 DNA reads as TGTGCCAGCAGCTTAAGCGGGAGTAGCACAGATACGCAGTATTTT. This gives the protein CASSLSGSSTDTQYF. Together with reference TRBV7-3 and TRBJ2-3, the CDR3 gives the full variable domain: GAGVSQTPSNKVTEKGKYVELRCDPISGHTALYWYRQSLGQGPEFLIYFQGTGAADDSGLPNDRFFAVRPEGSVSTLKIQRTERGDSAVYLCASSLSGSSTDTQYFGPGTRLTVL.

Remarks on this clonotype: This may be a read error: a much more frequent sequence differs by one nucleotide. V is TRBV6-4 and J is TRBJ2-3; TRBD1 agrees at 11 bases. The germline gives CDR1 MRHNA, CDR2 SNTAGT. The CDR3 totals 14 residues. CDR3 in DNA: TGTACCAGCAGTGACGGGACAGGGGGAGATACGCAGTATTTT. Translated: CTSSDGTGGDTQYF.

At least ten counts were recorded for this clonotype. The limits of the CDR3 on the DNA are not certain, so only TCRdb's listed CDR3 is given. The chain uses TRBV23-1 and TRBJ2-2; TRBD2 reflects the table's D call only, with no check against the DNA. Being an ORF, TRBV23-1 has a function that is uncertain. Termini included, the CDR3 measures 16 amino acids. This CDR3 reads CASSPERGGKPGSCFF.

In its sample, this clonotype was seen many times. The chain recombines TRBV27 with TRBJ2-1; D is possibly TRBD1 (7 bases). This CDR3 region has 14 residues. Germline V gene sequence: CDR1 MNHEY, CDR2 SMNVEV (reference sequence). The V end lost 5 bases, the J end lost 7 bases, and 15 bases lay between the germline ends. CDR3 DNA sequence: TGTGCCAGCAGTCCGGGGGACAGATCAAATGAGCAGTTCTTC. Its translation: CASSPGDRSNEQFF.

This clonotype was detected many times. This chain links TRBV2 with TRBJ1-1; the D is unclear. The ends were cut back, 2 bases at V and 1 base at J, with 5 bases in the middle. Germline V CDR1 and CDR2: SNHLY, FYNNEI. The CDR3 runs 13 residues. This CDR3 reads CASSEMGNTEAFF. The CDR3 DNA is TGTGCCAGCAGTGAAATGGGGAACACTGAAGCTTTCTTT.

This clonotype was observed many times. The rearrangement links TRBV29-1 to TRBJ2-3, with D unresolved. The germline V gene encodes CDR1 SQVTM and CDR2 ANQGSEA. Trimming removed 3 bases at V and 2 bases at J, with 6 bases between. CDR3 length: 12 residues. CDR3: CSVEPTTDTQYF. The CDR3 DNA reads as TGCAGCGTTGAGCCCACCACAGATACGCAGTATTTT.

This clonotype has ten or more counts. This rearrangement joins TRBV13 to TRBJ2-5; the D gene could be TRBD1 or TRBD2 (6 bases each). Per the germline V gene, CDR1 is PRHDT and CDR2 is FYEKMQ (reference sequence). V was pared by 5 bases and J by 2 bases, with 15 bases between. This CDR3 is built from 15 residues. The CDR3 DNA follows: TGTGCCAGCAGCGGTGTGGGGGGCCGGCAAGAGACCCAGTACTTC. Translating gives CASSGVGGRQETQYF.

This clonotype occurred many times. This chain joins TRBV5-1 and TRBJ2-5; D might be TRBD1 (5 bases). The CDR3 is 11 amino acids. The germline gives CDR1 SGHRS, CDR2 YFSETQ. V shed 4 bases and J shed 5 bases, with 6 bases lying between them. CDR3 amino acids: CASSAGETQYF. As DNA, the CDR3 is TGCGCCAGCAGCGCAGGGGAGACCCAGTACTTC.

This clonotype was detected only a few times. This chain's CDR3 is CASSREYGDGIQYF. For the CDR3, the DNA is TGTGCCAGCAGCCGGGAATACGGGGACGGCATTCAGTACTTC. The V and J genes are TRBV4-2 and TRBJ2-4; D is perhaps TRBD1 or TRBD2 (5 bases each). The length of the CDR3 is 14 residues. Germline-derived CDR1 and CDR2 are LGHNA and YNFKEQ. The V and J ends lost 4 bases and 9 bases respectively, with 16 bases between them.

Turning to this clonotype: One end of the junction fails to match germline, which may point to a read error. The V and J genes are TRBV20-1 and TRBJ2-6; D possibly corresponds to TRBD1 (5 bases). The CDR3 length is 14 residues. From germline, CDR1 is DFQATT and CDR2 SNEGSKA (reference sequence). Here the CDR3 DNA reads TGTAGTGCCGACCCCGGGTCTGGGGCCAACGACCTGACTTTC. Its protein is CSADPGSGANDLTF.

The sample holds many counts of this clonotype. This chain connects TRBV12-3 or TRBV12-4 to TRBJ1-3, with D possibly TRBD1 on 6 matching bases. V was pared by 5 bases and J by 7 bases, with 12 bases between. The CDR3 spans 13 residues. The CDR3 reads CASSPGGLNTIYF. The CDR3 DNA is TGTGCCAGCAGTCCGGGGGGCCTTAACACCATATATTTT.

This clonotype came up many times. This chain's CDR3 is CASSQGFGGEQYF. The CDR3 nucleotides read TGCGCCAGCTCTCAAGGGTTTGGGGGCGAGCAGTACTTC. The chain employs TRBV5-1 and TRBJ2-7; perhaps D is TRBD1 or TRBD2 (5 bases each). Looked up from germline, CDR1 is SGHRS and CDR2 is YFSETQ. Trimming took off 7 bases at V and 6 bases at J, with 17 bases between the two ends. The CDR3 contains 13 residues.